This TCR beta chain stems from a study of T cell responses to AZD1222 COVID-19 vaccine. Overall study results and limits: At baseline, just a handful of AZD1222 recipients tested seropositive. The study reported that nearly half of spike-specific TCRs target unmutated variant regions.

Remarks on this clone: Its antigen is currently unknown.

Clones were sequenced by immunoSEQ multiplex PCR, and TCRdb holds only the in-frame ones, with some missing. Counted here are under 200,000 clones, over 85% occurring once; the ten biggest clones make up over 1.5%. CDR3 length: 14 amino acids. Germline V CDR1 and CDR2: GTSNPN, SVGIG (reference sequence). Deletions cut 7 bases from V and 0 bases from J, with 15 bases between. The TCR sequence derives from an adult in good health. The material was peripheral blood, obtained on day 0 of AZD1222 vaccination. The rearrangement links TRBV30 to TRBJ2-5; D unclear. The CDR3 here is CAFRRVMYQETQYF. The CDR3 region has the DNA TGTGCCTTCCGTAGGGTAATGTACCAAGAGACCCAGTACTTC. The full variable domain, its missing parts supplied by reference TRBV30 and TRBJ2-5, is SQTIHQWPATLVQPVGSPLSLECTVEGTSNPNLYWYRQAAGRGLQLLFYSVGIGQISSEVPQNLSASRPQDRQFILSSKKLLLSDSGFYLCAFRRVMYQETQYFGPGTRLLVL.